This TCR beta chain came from a study of blood T cell repertoires in COVID-19. Study in general: T cells, B-cell-depleted T cells, or PBMCs provided the cDNA or gDNA that served as material.

Seattle's enrolled individuals joined amid active infection and were then monitored longitudinally. Trimming removed 0 bases from V and 5 bases from J; junction bases left unmatched: 3. The CDR3 covers 15 residues. The germline gives CDR1 SGDLS, CDR2 YYNGEE. Original processing methods: Estimation of nucleated cell counts was performed using reference gene primer amplification. Only in-frame clones appear in the TCRdb table, and some are missing; sequencing was by immunoSEQ multiplex PCR. Clone size and V and J calls were adopted from that table, with D and trimming inferred from the DNA. This sample yields fewer than 250,000 clones, of which 86% are seen a single time; 9.5% to 13% belongs to the top ten.

This TCR came from a man between 50 and 59 years old with COVID-19, enrolled during active disease. V gene TRBV9 combines with J gene TRBJ2-1, with 9 bases aligning to TRBD2. The material sequenced was peripheral blood. The CDR3 loop reads CASSVVSGRNNEQFF. In DNA, the CDR3 is TGTGCCAGCAGCGTAGTAAGCGGGAGGAACAATGAGCAGTTCTTC.